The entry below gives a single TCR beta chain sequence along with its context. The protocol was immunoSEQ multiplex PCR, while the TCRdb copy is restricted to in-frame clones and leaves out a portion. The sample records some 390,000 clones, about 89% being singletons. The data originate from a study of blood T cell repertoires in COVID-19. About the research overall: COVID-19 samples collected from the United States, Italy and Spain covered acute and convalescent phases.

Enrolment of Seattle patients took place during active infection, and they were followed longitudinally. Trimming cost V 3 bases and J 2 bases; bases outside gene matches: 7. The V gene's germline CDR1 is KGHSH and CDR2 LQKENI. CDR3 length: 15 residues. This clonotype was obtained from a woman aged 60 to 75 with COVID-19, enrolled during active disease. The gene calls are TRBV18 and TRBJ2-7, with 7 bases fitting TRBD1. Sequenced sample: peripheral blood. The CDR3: CASSPQGVGPYEQYF. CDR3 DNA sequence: TGTGCCAGCTCACCCCAGGGGGTAGGGCCCTACGAGCAGTACTTC.